The 21 T cell receptor beta chains given below trace back to one sample, sequenced in a study of early T cells in non-severe SARS-CoV-2 infection. MiXCR, run by TCRdb on the 5' RACE reads, gives a single entry per CDR3 protein. The sample includes tens of thousands of distinct CDR3 sequences, more than 4.5% of them seen just once. The material sequenced was whole blood. The source of these receptors is an adult who was a healthcare worker with PCR-confirmed SARS-CoV-2 infection or an uninfected control (not recorded which).

This clonotype showed up many times. The chain carries TRBV18 and TRBJ1-1, with D unclear. Trimming stripped 3 bases from V and 1 base from J, with 9 bases between. The CDR3 length is 14 residues. Germline CDR1 KGHSH, CDR2 LQKENI. Written as DNA, the CDR3 is TGTGCCAGCTCACCGCAGAACAGGAACACTGAAGCTTTCTTT. This gives the protein CASSPQNRNTEAFF. The full variable domain, with the rest looked up from reference TRBV18 and TRBJ1-1, is NAGVMQNPRHLVRRRGQEARLRCSPMKGHSHVYWYRQLPEEGLKFMVYLQKENIIDESGMPKERFSAEFPKEGPSILRIQQVVRGDSAAYFCASSPQNRNTEAFFGQGTRLTVV.

The table lists this clonotype with a few counts. J is TRBJ1-6 and V is TRBV19; 7 nucleotides align to TRBD1. Trimming took 6 bases from V and 4 from J; bases not matched to a gene: 12. CDR3 length equals 17 residues. The V gene's germline CDR1 is LNHDA and CDR2 SQIVND (reference sequence). The CDR3 spells CASRLDRPEAYNSPLHF. CDR3 DNA: TGTGCCAGTAGATTGGACAGGCCGGAAGCTTATAATTCACCCCTCCACTTT.

This clonotype was seen ten or more times. The V call is TRBV29-1, the J call TRBJ2-7, with D perhaps TRBD1 (5 bases). The CDR3 totals 16 residues. Germline assignment: CDR1 SQVTM and CDR2 ANQGSEA. V gave up 1 base and J gave up 2 bases, with 18 bases separating them. The CDR3 coding sequence is TGCAGCGTTGAAGGGGGCCCCGGGCAGCAAACCTACGAGCAGTACTTC. It translates to CSVEGGPGQQTYEQYF.

This clonotype showed up many times. The CDR3 nucleotides are TGTGCCAGCAGCCTCCAGAGGACAGGGGCTAACTATGGCTACACCTTC. This translates into CASSLQRTGANYGYTF. V gene TRBV7-8 combines with J gene TRBJ1-2, with TRBD1 identical over 9 bases. The CDR3 sequence is 16 residues long. Germline CDR1 is SGHVS and CDR2 is FQNEAQ. J was trimmed by 0 bases and V by 5 bases; bases with no gene match: 7.

This clonotype was counted ten times or more. The chain uses TRBV6-6 and TRBJ1-2; 7 nucleotides line up with TRBD1. CDR1 is MNHNY, CDR2 SVGAGI, per germline (reference sequence). This CDR3 is built from 10 residues. The CDR3 protein is CATGLYGYTF. CDR3 DNA sequence: TGTGCGACAGGGCTTTATGGCTACACCTTC.

This clonotype was found many times. The chain joins TRBV3-1 to TRBJ1-2; perhaps TRBD1 as D (5 bases). The CDR3 totals 16 residues. Germline CDR1 LGHDT, CDR2 YNNKEL (reference sequence). Trimming took 0 bases from V and 5 from J, leaving 16 bases between them. The CDR3 DNA follows: TGTGCCAGCAGCCAAGAAGGCTACCGAGGGGATTATGGCTACACCTTC. This translates into CASSQEGYRGDYGYTF.

This clonotype was detected ten times or more. The chain combines TRBV7-9 with TRBJ1-4, with 11 nucleotides matching TRBD1. CDR3 length: 14 residues. With 5 bases clipped from V and 8 bases from J, the junction kept 4 bases outside the gene matches. Germline-derived CDR1 and CDR2 are SEHNR and FQNEAQ (reference sequence). The CDR3 here is CASSRGQGGEKLFF. The CDR3 nucleotides read TGTGCCAGCAGCCGGGGACAGGGGGGAGAAAAACTGTTTTTT.

In its sample, this clonotype was seen a few times. The CDR3 region is CASSQLDRSNQPQHF. The CDR3 DNA is TGCGCCAGCAGCCAATTAGACAGGAGCAATCAGCCCCAGCATTTT. The chain is built from TRBV4-1 and TRBJ1-5; D may be TRBD1 (6 bases). This CDR3 is 15 amino acids long. V was cut by 2 bases and J by 1 base, with 9 bases left in between. Germline V lookup: CDR1 MGHRA, CDR2 YSYEKL.

This clonotype was found many times. The V gene is TRBV3-1, the J gene TRBJ2-1; D possibly uses TRBD1 or TRBD2 (5 bases each). The CDR3 length is 16 residues. Germline values: CDR1 LGHDT, CDR2 YNNKEL (reference sequence). The CDR3 DNA reads TGTGCTACGTCCGGACACCGTTCGGGACCCGCCAATGAGCAGTTCTTC. Its protein is CATSGHRSGPANEQFF.

Of note for this clonotype: A read error is the likely source, as a far larger clone sits one nucleotide away. The chain employs TRBV7-8 and TRBJ2-7; 11 positions match TRBD2. Germline values: CDR1 SGHVS, CDR2 FQNEAQ. CDR3 size: 14 residues. CDR3 DNA: TGTGCCAGCAGCCTAGCGGGAGGTGGCTACGAGCAGTACTTC. It encodes CASSLAGGGYEQYF.

The table lists this clonotype with a few counts. This sequence joins TRBV11-2 and TRBJ1-1; no clear D gene. The CDR3 is 13 amino acids. V lost 5 bases and J lost 2, with 9 bases in between. Germline-derived CDR1 and CDR2 are SGHAT and FQNNGV. CDR3 in amino acids: CASSSTGNTEAFF. CDR3 DNA sequence: TGTGCCAGCAGCAGTACGGGAAACACTGAAGCTTTCTTT. Full variable domain (outside the CDR3, taken from reference TRBV11-2 and TRBJ1-1): EAGVAQSPRYKIIEKRQSVAFWCNPISGHATLYWYQQILGQGPKLLIQFQNNGVVDDSQLPKDRFSAERLKGVDSTLKIQPAKLEDSAVYLCASSSTGNTEAFFGQGTRLTVV.

The chain combines TRBV10-1 with TRBJ2-7; D is undetermined. CDR1 WNHNN and CDR2 SYGVQD come from the germline V gene (reference sequence). Trimming took off 0 bases at V and 0 bases at J, with 6 bases between the two ends. The length of the CDR3 is 14 residues. The CDR3 bases are TGCGCCAGCAGTGAGTCGAGAAGCTCCTACGAGCAGTACTTC. Amino acid sequence: CASSESRSSYEQYF.

This clonotype was picked up a small number of times. The genes are TRBV4-2 and TRBJ1-1; possible D gene TRBD1, 6 bases. This CDR3 has 17 residues. Germline loops: CDR1 LGHNA, CDR2 YNFKEQ. With 0 bases removed from V and 5 bases from J, the gap between germline ends came to 19 bases. The DNA for the CDR3 is TGTGCCAGCAGCCAAGATAGGGTAAGGGCAGGGGAGACTGAAGCTTTCTTT. Translation gives CASSQDRVRAGETEAFF.

This clonotype was seen at least ten times. V and J are TRBV5-5 and TRBJ1-4, with TRBD1 matching over 10 bases. The CDR3 consists of 19 residues. With V trimmed by 3 bases and J by 6 bases, 17 bases remained unmatched. CDR1 SGHKS and CDR2 YYEKEE come from the germline V gene (reference sequence). CDR3 coding DNA: TGTGCCAGCAGCTGGAACGGGGTGACAGGGGGCACGACCCATGAAAAACTGTTTTTT. Its protein product is CASSWNGVTGGTTHEKLFF.

This clonotype has at least ten counts. The CDR3 loop reads CASSVGLARREQFF. The DNA of the CDR3 is TGTGCCAGCAGTGTGGGACTAGCCAGGCGTGAGCAGTTCTTC. The chain has TRBV6-5 and TRBJ2-1; TRBD2 matches at 9 bases. The ends lost 5 bases at V and 9 bases at J; junction bases unmatched: 8. Germline V gene lookup returns CDR1 MNHEY and CDR2 SVGAGI. CDR3 length: 14 amino acids.

Within the sample, this clonotype is medium-sized. The chain is built from TRBV5-1 and TRBJ1-4; no firm D call. The CDR3 is 15 amino acids. Deletions cut 5 bases from V and 0 bases from J, with 11 bases between. Germline lookup yields CDR1 SGHRS and CDR2 YFSETQ. CDR3 bases: TGCGCCAGCAGTTCGGCCGGGGCAACTAATGAAAAACTGTTTTTT. It codes for CASSSAGATNEKLFF.

In this sample, this clonotype turned up many times. The CDR3 here is CASSLMTVQETQYF. In DNA, the CDR3 is TGTGCCAGCAGCTTAATGACGGTCCAAGAGACCCAGTACTTC. The chain has TRBV7-9 and TRBJ2-5; no reliable D call. Looked up from germline, CDR1 is SEHNR and CDR2 is FQNEAQ (reference sequence). This CDR3 contains 14 residues. V gave up 2 bases and J gave up 1 base, with 8 bases separating them.

The chain combines TRBV28 with TRBJ2-5, with D possibly TRBD1 on 5 matching bases. The germline gives CDR1 MDHEN, CDR2 SYDVKM. The CDR3 sequence is 16 residues long. V was trimmed by 4 bases and J by 0 bases, leaving 15 bases between them. The CDR3 region has the DNA TGTGCCAGCAGTTCCGCGACAGAGATGTACCAAGAGACCCAGTACTTC. Translation: CASSSATEMYQETQYF. The whole variable domain, filled in from reference TRBV28 and TRBJ2-5, reads DVKVTQSSRYLVKRTGEKVFLECVQDMDHENMFWYRQDPGLGLRLIYFSYDVKMKEKGDIPEGYSVSREKKERFSLILESASTNQTSMYLCASSSATEMYQETQYFGPGTRLLVL.

The rearrangement links TRBV20-1 to TRBJ2-5; TRBD2 is a possible D gene (5 bases). V was clipped by 0 bases and J by 7 bases, with 9 bases between them. This CDR3 has 12 amino acids. From germline, CDR1 is DFQATT and CDR2 SNEGSKA (reference sequence). CDR3 amino acids: CSARDRGRTQYF. DNA of the CDR3: TGCAGTGCTAGAGATCGGGGAAGGACCCAGTACTTC.

This clonotype was detected many times. The chain couples TRBV7-2 to TRBJ2-1, with a possible D match to TRBD2 (6 bases). V lost 3 bases and J 0 bases, leaving 9 bases between the germline ends. Germline V gene sequence: CDR1 SGHTA, CDR2 FQGNSA. The CDR3 is 15 amino acids. As DNA, the CDR3 is TGTGCCAGCAGCTTCCGGGGGATCTCCTACAATGAGCAGTTCTTC. This sequence encodes CASSFRGISYNEQFF.

This clonotype appeared many times. V usage is TRBV29-1 and J usage is TRBJ1-1; D is uncertain. The CDR3 sequence is 13 residues long. In germline, CDR1 is SQVTM, CDR2 ANQGSEA. V lost 7 bases and J 0 bases, leaving 12 bases between the germline ends. The CDR3 sequence: CSAVEVMNTEAFF. The CDR3 nucleotides read TGCAGCGCCGTGGAGGTCATGAACACTGAAGCTTTCTTT.